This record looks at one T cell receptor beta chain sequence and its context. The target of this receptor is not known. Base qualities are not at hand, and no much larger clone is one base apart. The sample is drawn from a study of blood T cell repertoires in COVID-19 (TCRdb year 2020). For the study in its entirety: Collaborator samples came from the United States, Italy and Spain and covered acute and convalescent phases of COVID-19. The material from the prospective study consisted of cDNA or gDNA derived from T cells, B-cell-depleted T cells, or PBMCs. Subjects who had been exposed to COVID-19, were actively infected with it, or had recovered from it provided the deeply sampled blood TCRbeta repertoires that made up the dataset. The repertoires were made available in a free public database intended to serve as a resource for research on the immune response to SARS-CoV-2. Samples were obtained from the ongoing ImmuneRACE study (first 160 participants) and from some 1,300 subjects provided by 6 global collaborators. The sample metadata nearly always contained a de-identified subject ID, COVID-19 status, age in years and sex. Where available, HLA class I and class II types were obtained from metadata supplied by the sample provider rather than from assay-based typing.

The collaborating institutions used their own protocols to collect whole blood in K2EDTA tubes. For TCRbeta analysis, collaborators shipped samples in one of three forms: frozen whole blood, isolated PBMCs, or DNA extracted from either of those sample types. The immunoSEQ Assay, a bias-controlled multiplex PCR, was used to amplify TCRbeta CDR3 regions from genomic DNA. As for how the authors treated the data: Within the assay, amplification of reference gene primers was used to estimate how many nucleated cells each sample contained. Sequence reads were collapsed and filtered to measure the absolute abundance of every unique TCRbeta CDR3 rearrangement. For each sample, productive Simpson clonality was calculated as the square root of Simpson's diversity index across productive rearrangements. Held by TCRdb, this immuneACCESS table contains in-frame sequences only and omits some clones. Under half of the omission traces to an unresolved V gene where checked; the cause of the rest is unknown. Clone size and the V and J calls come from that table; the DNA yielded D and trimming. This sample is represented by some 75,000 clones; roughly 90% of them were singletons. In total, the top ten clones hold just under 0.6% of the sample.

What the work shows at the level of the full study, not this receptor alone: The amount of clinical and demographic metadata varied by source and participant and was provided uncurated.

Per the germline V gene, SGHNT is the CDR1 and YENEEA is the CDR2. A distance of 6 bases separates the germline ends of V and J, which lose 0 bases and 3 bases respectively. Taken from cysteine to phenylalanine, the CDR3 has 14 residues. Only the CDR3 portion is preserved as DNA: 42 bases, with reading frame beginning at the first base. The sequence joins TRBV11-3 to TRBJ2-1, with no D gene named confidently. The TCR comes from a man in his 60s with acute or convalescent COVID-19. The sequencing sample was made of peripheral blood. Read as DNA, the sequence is TGTGCCAGCAGCTTAGATAACAGCTACAATGAGCAGTTCTTC. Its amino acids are CASSLDNSYNEQFF.